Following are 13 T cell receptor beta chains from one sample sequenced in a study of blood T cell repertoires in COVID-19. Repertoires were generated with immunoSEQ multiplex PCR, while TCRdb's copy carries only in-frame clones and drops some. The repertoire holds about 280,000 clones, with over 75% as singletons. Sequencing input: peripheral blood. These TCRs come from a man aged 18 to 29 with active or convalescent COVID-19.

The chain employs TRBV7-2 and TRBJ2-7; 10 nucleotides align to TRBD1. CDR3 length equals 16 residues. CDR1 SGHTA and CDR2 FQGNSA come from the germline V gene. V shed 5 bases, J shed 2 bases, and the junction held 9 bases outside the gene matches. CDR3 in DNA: TGTGCCAGCAGCCTTGCGTCGGGACAGGGGACCTACGAGCAGTACTTC. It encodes CASSLASGQGTYEQYF.

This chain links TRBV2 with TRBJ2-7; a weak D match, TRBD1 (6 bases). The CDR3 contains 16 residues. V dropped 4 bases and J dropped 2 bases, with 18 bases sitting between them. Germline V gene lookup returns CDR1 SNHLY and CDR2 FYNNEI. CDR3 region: CASSAGPGTWAYEQYF. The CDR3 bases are TGTGCCAGCAGTGCCGGCCCCGGGACATGGGCCTACGAGCAGTACTTC.

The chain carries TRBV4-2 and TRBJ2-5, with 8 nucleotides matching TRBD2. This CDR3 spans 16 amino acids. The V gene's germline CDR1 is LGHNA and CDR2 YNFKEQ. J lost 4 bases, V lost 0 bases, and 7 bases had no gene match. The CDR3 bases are TGTGCCAGCAGCCAAGATCGGGGGGGGCCGGTAGAGACCCAGTACTTC. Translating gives CASSQDRGGPVETQYF.

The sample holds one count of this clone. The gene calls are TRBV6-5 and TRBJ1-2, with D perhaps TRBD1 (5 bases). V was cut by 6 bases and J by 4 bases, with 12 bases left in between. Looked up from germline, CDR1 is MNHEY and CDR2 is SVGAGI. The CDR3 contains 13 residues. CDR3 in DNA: TGTGCCAGCAGCGGGACTGTGGGCTATGGCTACACCTTC. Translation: CASSGTVGYGYTF.

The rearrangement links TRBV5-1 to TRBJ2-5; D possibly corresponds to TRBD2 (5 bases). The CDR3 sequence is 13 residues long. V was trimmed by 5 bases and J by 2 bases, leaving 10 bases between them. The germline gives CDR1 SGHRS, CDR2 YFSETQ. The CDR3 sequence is CASRLAFQETQYF. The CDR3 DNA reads TGCGCCAGCAGGCTAGCTTTTCAAGAGACCCAGTACTTC. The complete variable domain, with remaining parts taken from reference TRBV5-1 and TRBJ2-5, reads KAGVTQTPRYLIKTRGQQVTLSCSPISGHRSVSWYQQTPGQGLQFLFEYFSETQRNKGNFPGRFSGRQFSNSRSEMNVSTLELGDSALYLCASRLAFQETQYFGPGTRLLVL.

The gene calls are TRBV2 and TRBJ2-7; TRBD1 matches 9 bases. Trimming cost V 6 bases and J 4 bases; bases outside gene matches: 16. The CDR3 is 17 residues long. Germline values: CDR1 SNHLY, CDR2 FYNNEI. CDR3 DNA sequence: TGTGCCAGCAGGGGGGGGACAGGGTATGAATGGGTGTACGAGCAGTACTTC. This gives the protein CASRGGTGYEWVYEQYF.

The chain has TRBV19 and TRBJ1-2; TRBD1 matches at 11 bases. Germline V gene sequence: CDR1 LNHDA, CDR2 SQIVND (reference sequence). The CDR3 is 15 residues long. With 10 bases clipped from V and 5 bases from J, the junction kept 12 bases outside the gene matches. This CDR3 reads CATTDRGRGGYGYTF. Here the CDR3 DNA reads TGTGCCACGACGGACAGGGGGCGAGGAGGTTATGGCTACACCTTC.

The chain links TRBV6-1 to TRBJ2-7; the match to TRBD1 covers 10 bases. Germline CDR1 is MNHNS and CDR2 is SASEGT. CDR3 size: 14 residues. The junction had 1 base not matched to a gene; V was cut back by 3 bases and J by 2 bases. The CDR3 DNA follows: TGTGCCAGCAGTGACGGGACAGGGGCCTACGAGCAGTACTTC. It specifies CASSDGTGAYEQYF.

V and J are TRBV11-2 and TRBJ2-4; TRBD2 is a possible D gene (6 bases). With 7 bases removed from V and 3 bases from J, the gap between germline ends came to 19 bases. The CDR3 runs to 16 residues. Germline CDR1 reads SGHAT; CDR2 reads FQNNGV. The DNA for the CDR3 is TGTGCCAGCACCCCCATTGGAGGGGTCGGCAAAAACATTCAGTACTTC. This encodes CASTPIGGVGKNIQYF.

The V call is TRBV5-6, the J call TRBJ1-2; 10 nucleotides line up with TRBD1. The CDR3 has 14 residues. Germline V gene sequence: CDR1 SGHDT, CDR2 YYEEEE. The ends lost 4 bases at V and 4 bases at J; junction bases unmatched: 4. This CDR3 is CASSPGQGSYGYTF. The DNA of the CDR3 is TGTGCCAGCAGCCCGGGACAGGGGTCCTATGGCTACACCTTC.

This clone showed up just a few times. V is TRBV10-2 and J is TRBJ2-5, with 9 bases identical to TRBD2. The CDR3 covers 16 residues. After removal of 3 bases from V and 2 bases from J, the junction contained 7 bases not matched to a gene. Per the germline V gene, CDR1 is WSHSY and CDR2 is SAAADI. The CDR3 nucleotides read TGCGCCAGCAGTGATCGGCTAGCGGGGAGGCAAGAGACCCAGTACTTC. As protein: CASSDRLAGRQETQYF.

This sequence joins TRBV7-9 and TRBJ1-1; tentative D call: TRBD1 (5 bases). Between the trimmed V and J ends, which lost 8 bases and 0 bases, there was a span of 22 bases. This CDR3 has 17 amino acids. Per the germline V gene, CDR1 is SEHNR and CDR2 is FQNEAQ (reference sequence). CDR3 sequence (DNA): TGTGCCAGCTCCCCCCCTTTCCGGTTCAGGGTGAACACTGAAGCTTTCTTT. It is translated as CASSPPFRFRVNTEAFF.

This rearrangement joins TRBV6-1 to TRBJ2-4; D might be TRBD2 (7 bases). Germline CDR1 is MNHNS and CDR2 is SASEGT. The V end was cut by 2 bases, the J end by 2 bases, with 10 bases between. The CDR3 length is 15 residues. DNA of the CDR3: TGTGCCAGCAGTGAAAGGGGGGGATCCAAAAACATTCAGTACTTC. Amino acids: CASSERGGSKNIQYF.